Below, 32 T cell receptor beta chains from the same sample are listed, as sequenced in a study of T cell responses to AZD1222 COVID-19 vaccine. Measured with immunoSEQ multiplex PCR; TCRdb has only the in-frame clones, and not every one. The data contain around 140,000 clones, 85% to 95% of them singletons. Sequenced material: peripheral blood, taken 28 days after the second AZD1222 dose. The source is an adult who received the AZD1222 COVID-19 vaccine.

The chain employs TRBV10-2 and TRBJ1-5, with D hard to call. The germline gives CDR1 WSHSY, CDR2 SAAADI. V dropped 3 bases and J dropped 6 bases, with 12 bases sitting between them. The CDR3 sequence is 14 residues long. The CDR3 protein is CASSEASGSQPQHF. In DNA, the CDR3 is TGCGCCAGCAGTGAAGCGTCGGGTTCTCAGCCCCAGCATTTT.

The V call is TRBV19, the J call TRBJ2-7; TRBD2 matches 7 bases. The CDR3 covers 14 residues. The germline CDR1 and CDR2 sequences are LNHDA and SQIVND (reference sequence). V shed 3 bases, J shed 4 bases, and the junction held 6 bases outside the gene matches. This CDR3 is CASSIGGSKYEQYF. The CDR3 DNA reads as TGTGCCAGTAGTATTGGCGGGAGTAAATACGAGCAGTACTTC.

The chain combines TRBV5-1 with TRBJ2-2; D possibly corresponds to TRBD2 (6 bases). Germline V gives CDR1 SGHRS, CDR2 YFSETQ. V gave up 7 bases and J gave up 5 bases, with 12 bases separating them. CDR3 size: 13 residues. The CDR3 region is CASGYGGTGELFF. The CDR3 coding sequence is TGCGCCAGCGGTTATGGGGGGACCGGGGAGCTGTTTTTT.

V usage is TRBV28 and J usage is TRBJ1-6; tentatively, D is TRBD1 (5 bases). This CDR3 contains 14 residues. Germline lookup yields CDR1 MDHEN and CDR2 SYDVKM. Trimming took 6 bases from V and 8 from J, leaving 14 bases between them. The CDR3 DNA is TGTGCCAGCAGGAGTGACAGACGTTATTCACCCCTCCACTTT. Its translation: CASRSDRRYSPLHF.

This clone occurred once. The chain couples TRBV28 to TRBJ2-3; possibly TRBD2 for D (6 bases). The CDR3 totals 14 residues. The germline V and J ends were trimmed by 7 bases and 6 bases, with 17 bases remaining between them. Per the germline V gene, CDR1 is MDHEN and CDR2 is SYDVKM. The CDR3 nucleotides read TGTGCCAGCAACGCGGGGTGGGAGCGGGATACGCAGTATTTT. As protein: CASNAGWERDTQYF.

The rearrangement uses TRBV7-8 and TRBJ1-6; the D gene is possibly TRBD1 (5 bases). The CDR3 is made up of 14 amino acids. Looked up from germline, CDR1 is SGHVS and CDR2 is FQNEAQ. Trimming cost V 5 bases and J 7 bases, with 12 bases left between them. Here the CDR3 DNA reads TGTGCCAGCAGCCTCGGGGCGGTCAATTCACCCCTCCACTTT. Amino acids: CASSLGAVNSPLHF.

The chain uses TRBV4-2 and TRBJ1-1, with TRBD1 matching over 10 bases. V trimming: 4 bases; J trimming: 7 bases; junction bases outside the gene matches: 6. Germline V lookup: CDR1 LGHNA, CDR2 YNFKEQ. CDR3 length equals 14 residues. CDR3 bases: TGTGCCAGCAGCCCAACCGGGACAGGGGTTGAAGCTTTCTTT. Protein product: CASSPTGTGVEAFF.

The chain combines TRBV9 with TRBJ1-5, with D hard to call. The CDR3 length is 13 residues. V was shortened by 0 bases and J by 4 bases, with 5 bases between the two germline ends. Germline-derived CDR1 and CDR2 are SGDLS and YYNGEE. The CDR3 reads CASSVGRNQPQHF. The CDR3, as DNA: TGTGCCAGCAGCGTAGGGCGGAATCAGCCCCAGCATTTT. The variable domain in full, completed from reference TRBV9 and TRBJ1-5, reads DSGVTQTPKHLITATGQRVTLRCSPRSGDLSVYWYQQSLDQGLQFLIQYYNGEERAKGNILERFSAQQFPDLHSELNLSSLELGDSALYFCASSVGRNQPQHFGDGTRLSIL.

This clone was seen once. The genes are TRBV10-1 and TRBJ2-4, with D uncertain. V was trimmed by 2 bases and J by 3 bases, leaving 17 bases between them. The CDR3 totals 17 residues. CDR1 WNHNN and CDR2 SYGVQD come from the germline V gene (reference sequence). The CDR3 bases are TGCGCCAGCAGTGAGCCCTTAGAAATACTCGGCAAAAACATTCAGTACTTC. It yields the protein CASSEPLEILGKNIQYF.

The chain uses TRBV24-1 and TRBJ1-5, with D hard to call. CDR1 is KGHDR, CDR2 SFDVKD, per germline. Trimming pared 5 bases from V and 7 bases from J, leaving 23 bases between. The CDR3 is 17 amino acids. The CDR3 coding sequence is TGTGCCACCAGTGTTAAATTTGGCGAGGGAAGGTACCAGCCCCAGCATTTT. Translation gives CATSVKFGEGRYQPQHF.

The V gene is TRBV29-1, the J gene TRBJ1-3, with D maybe TRBD1 (5 bases). CDR1 and CDR2 (germline): SQVTM, ANQGSEA. The CDR3 is 15 residues long. Trimming removed 6 bases at V and 0 bases at J, with 15 bases between. The CDR3 nucleotides are TGCAGCGTGCAAGACAGATCCAGCTCTGGAAACACCATATATTTT. The encoded protein is CSVQDRSSSGNTIYF. Combining the CDR3 with reference TRBV29-1 and TRBJ1-3 gives the whole variable domain SAVISQKPSRDICQRGTSLTIQCQVDSQVTMMFWYRQQPGQSLTLIATANQGSEATYESGFVIDKFPISRPNLTFSTLTVSNMSPEDSSIYLCSVQDRSSSGNTIYFGEGSWLTVV.

The rearrangement joins TRBV6-2 or TRBV6-3 to TRBJ2-1; D could derive from TRBD1 or TRBD2 (5 bases each). The CDR3 contains 14 residues. Trimming cost V 5 bases and J 5 bases, with 13 bases left between them. Germline loops: CDR1 MNHEY, CDR2 SVGEGT. CDR3 loop: CASSPGRRHNEQFF. The DNA for the CDR3 is TGTGCCAGCAGTCCGGGACGTAGACACAATGAGCAGTTCTTC.

The chain employs TRBV11-2 and TRBJ2-3; tentative D call: TRBD1 (6 bases). Germline V gene data show CDR1 as SGHAT and CDR2 as FQNNGV. V lost 6 bases and J lost 2, with 24 bases in between. CDR3 length: 18 amino acids. The CDR3 coding sequence is TGTGCCAGCAGATCGGTGGGCGGACAGACCCTACACACAGATACGCAGTATTTT. It yields the protein CASRSVGGQTLHTDTQYF.

Only a few counts were recorded for this clone. CDR3: CASSLTGGDYTIYF. The CDR3 region has the DNA TGTGCCAGCAGTTTAACAGGGGGCGACTACACCATATATTTT. The rearrangement links TRBV27 to TRBJ1-3, with TRBD1 identical over 9 bases. The V gene's germline CDR1 is MNHEY and CDR2 SMNVEV (reference sequence). This CDR3 is built from 14 residues. Trimming cost V 2 bases and J 8 bases; bases outside gene matches: 4.

The CDR3 DNA sequence: TGTGCCAGTAGTATGGGGGCCGGGTTTGAAGCTTTCTTT. Translated: CASSMGAGFEAFF. The chain has TRBV19 and TRBJ1-1; D possibly corresponds to TRBD1 (6 bases). V dropped 3 bases and J dropped 7 bases, with 12 bases sitting between them. The CDR3 is 13 residues long. Germline lookup yields CDR1 LNHDA and CDR2 SQIVND (reference sequence).

V gene TRBV15 combines with J gene TRBJ2-1; D call uncertain. Looked up from germline, CDR1 is LNHNV and CDR2 is YYDKDF (reference sequence). CDR3 size: 14 residues. Trimming took off 7 bases at V and 0 bases at J, with 10 bases between the two ends. In DNA, the CDR3 is TGTGCCACCAAACGGCCGGGCTCCTACAATGAGCAGTTCTTC. Amino acid sequence: CATKRPGSYNEQFF.

The chain carries TRBV4-3 and TRBJ2-6; D is ambiguous. The CDR3 is 17 residues long. Deletions cut 2 bases from V and 3 bases from J, with 14 bases between. Per the germline V gene, CDR1 is LGHNA and CDR2 is YSLEER. This chain's CDR3 is CASSQSGTAGGANVLTF. In nucleotides, the CDR3 is TGCGCCAGCAGCCAATCCGGTACTGCAGGTGGGGCCAACGTCCTGACTTTC.

V usage is TRBV30 and J usage is TRBJ2-2; 7 nucleotides match TRBD2. This CDR3 has 16 residues. Germline CDR1 and CDR2: GTSNPN and SVGIG (reference sequence). V lost 0 bases and J lost 3; bases outside the gene matches: 7. CDR3 sequence (DNA): TGTGCCTGGAGTGTAAAAGGGCTAGCGGACACCGGGGAGCTGTTTTTT. Its protein is CAWSVKGLADTGELFF.

CDR3 sequence reads: CASSLEAGFGNTIYF. CDR3 nucleotides: TGTGCCAGCAGCTTAGAGGCAGGGTTCGGAAACACCATATATTTT. The V gene is TRBV7-2, the J gene TRBJ1-3; perhaps TRBD1 as D (5 bases). The V gene lost 1 base and the J gene lost 4 bases, with 11 bases spanning the gap. Per germline, CDR1 SGHTA and CDR2 FQGNSA. The CDR3 runs to 15 residues.

The chain carries TRBV7-2 and TRBJ1-1; 7 bases match TRBD1. With V trimmed by 1 base and J by 5 bases, 7 bases remained unmatched. Germline assignment: CDR1 SGHTA and CDR2 FQGNSA. The CDR3 consists of 15 residues. CDR3 sequence reads: CASSLDGGGWTEAFF. CDR3 coding DNA: TGTGCCAGCAGCTTAGATGGAGGGGGCTGGACTGAAGCTTTCTTT.

The chain has TRBV6-5 and TRBJ1-3, with D unresolved. V lost 0 bases and J lost 2, with 11 bases in between. CDR1 and CDR2 from the germline V gene are MNHEY and SVGAGI. This CDR3 contains 16 residues. CDR3 nucleotides: TGTGCCAGCAGTTACTCGAGAGGAGGCGCTGGAAACACCATATATTTT. Residues: CASSYSRGGAGNTIYF.

The chain is built from TRBV29-1 and TRBJ1-5, with 7 bases identical to TRBD1. J was trimmed by 3 bases and V by 6 bases; bases with no gene match: 5. This CDR3 spans 13 amino acids. The germline gives CDR1 SQVTM, CDR2 ANQGSEA. The CDR3 bases are TGCAGCGTGGGGGGACAGCCCAATCAGCCCCAGCATTTT. Translating it yields CSVGGQPNQPQHF.

The chain employs TRBV5-6 and TRBJ2-3; TRBD2 agrees at 7 bases. The V gene end was trimmed by 1 base and the J gene end by 1 base; junction bases not matched to a gene: 0. Germline assignment: CDR1 SGHDT and CDR2 YYEEEE. This CDR3 is built from 14 residues. DNA of the CDR3: TGTGCCAGCAGCTTGACTAGCGGCACAGATACGCAGTATTTT. This gives the protein CASSLTSGTDTQYF.

This clone has just a few counts. The DNA of the CDR3 is TGCGCCAGCGCAGGGTCAACTAATGAAAAACTGTTTTTT. Translated: CASAGSTNEKLFF. The chain couples TRBV5-1 to TRBJ1-4; the D gene is possibly TRBD1 (5 bases). Trimming removed 7 bases from V and 0 bases from J, with 7 bases in between. The CDR3 has 13 residues. CDR1 and CDR2 from the germline V gene are SGHRS and YFSETQ. The whole variable domain, remainder taken from reference TRBV5-1 and TRBJ1-4, is KAGVTQTPRYLIKTRGQQVTLSCSPISGHRSVSWYQQTPGQGLQFLFEYFSETQRNKGNFPGRFSGRQFSNSRSEMNVSTLELGDSALYLCASAGSTNEKLFFGSGTQLSVL.

This chain connects TRBV9 to TRBJ1-2; 8 nucleotides agree with TRBD1. V trimming: 4 bases; J trimming: 8 bases; junction bases outside the gene matches: 13. The CDR3 sequence is 15 residues long. CDR1 SGDLS and CDR2 YYNGEE come from the germline V gene. The CDR3 DNA is TGTGCCAGCAGCCCCCGGACAGGGAGTGGGAGCGGCTACACCTTC. It codes for CASSPRTGSGSGYTF.

The chain combines TRBV10-3 with TRBJ1-5; D possibly corresponds to TRBD1 (5 bases). The V gene lost 0 bases and the J gene lost 6 bases, with 12 bases spanning the gap. This CDR3 has 15 amino acids. Germline CDR1 is ENHRY and CDR2 is SYGVKD. CDR3 coding DNA: TGTGCCATCAGTGAGTCTGGGACCGACGGTCAGCCCCAGCATTTT. This translates into CAISESGTDGQPQHF.

The rearrangement uses TRBV7-9 and TRBJ1-2; possibly TRBD1 for D (6 bases). The CDR3 length is 14 residues. Trimming removed 5 bases from V and 1 base from J, with 11 bases in between. Germline assignment: CDR1 SEHNR and CDR2 FQNEAQ (reference sequence). The DNA of the CDR3 is TGTGCCAGCAGCCCAGGGGTTAATAACTATGGCTACACCTTC. It specifies CASSPGVNNYGYTF.

The chain is built from TRBV29-1 and TRBJ1-5; D is possibly TRBD1 (5 bases). This CDR3 spans 12 amino acids. V was clipped by 7 bases and J by 4 bases, with 11 bases between them. Per germline, CDR1 SQVTM and CDR2 ANQGSEA. The CDR3, as DNA: TGCAGCGCCTCTGACAGAAATCAGCCCCAGCATTTT. Translation: CSASDRNQPQHF.

This clone was detected only once. The CDR3 loop is CASSVASGSGMNTGELFF. CDR3 nucleotide sequence: TGTGCCAGCAGCGTAGCTTCGGGTAGCGGAATGAACACCGGGGAGCTGTTTTTT. The V gene is TRBV9, the J gene TRBJ2-2; perhaps TRBD2 as D (6 bases). Germline CDR1 and CDR2: SGDLS and YYNGEE. The V end lost 0 bases, the J end lost 1 base, and 16 bases lay between the germline ends. The CDR3 has 18 amino acids. Full variable domain (outside the CDR3, taken from reference TRBV9 and TRBJ2-2): DSGVTQTPKHLITATGQRVTLRCSPRSGDLSVYWYQQSLDQGLQFLIQYYNGEERAKGNILERFSAQQFPDLHSELNLSSLELGDSALYFCASSVASGSGMNTGELFFGEGSRLTVL.

This sequence joins TRBV19 and TRBJ1-2; 7 nucleotides align to TRBD1. The CDR3 extends over 13 amino acids. V dropped 5 bases and J dropped 7; count of bases not matched to a gene: 7. CDR1 and CDR2 from the germline V gene are LNHDA and SQIVND (reference sequence). The CDR3: CASSEQGGIGYTF. The CDR3 nucleotides read TGTGCCAGTAGTGAGCAGGGGGGGATTGGCTACACCTTC.

The chain has TRBV18 and TRBJ2-1; TRBD2 aligns across 8 bases. With V trimmed by 3 bases and J by 6 bases, 10 bases remained unmatched. Germline V gives CDR1 KGHSH, CDR2 LQKENI. This CDR3 contains 16 residues. In nucleotides, the CDR3 is TGTGCCAGCTCACCGCTTGCCAGCGGGAGTGGCAATGAGCAGTTCTTC. Its translation is CASSPLASGSGNEQFF.

DNA for the CDR3: TGTGCCAGCTCGAGCTCCTATAATTCACCCCTCCACTTT. It codes for CASSSSYNSPLHF. The J gene is TRBJ1-6, the V gene TRBV18; D remains unclear. CDR3 length equals 13 residues. Trimming took off 6 bases at V and 0 bases at J, with 3 bases between the two ends. Germline assignment: CDR1 KGHSH and CDR2 LQKENI.